Presented here are 5 T cell receptor beta chains from one specimen sequenced in a study of T cells in Graves' hyperthyroidism and ophthalmopathy. RNA transcripts were the template for amplifying TCR beta CDR3 regions. TCR CDR3 regions were first amplified by RT-PCR with HTBI primers. TCRdb passed the multiplex PCR reads through MiXCR, listing each CDR3 protein once. This table has 210,000 or so distinct CDR3 sequences, roughly 17% appearing once. The sample was blood. These receptors came from a man aged 45 to 65 with Graves' hyperthyroidism.

The rearrangement uses TRBV5-1 and TRBJ1-6; 9 bases fit TRBD1. The CDR3 has 16 residues. Germline V gene lookup returns CDR1 SGHRS and CDR2 YFSETQ. With 4 bases clipped from V and 6 bases from J, the junction kept 8 bases outside the gene matches. The CDR3 protein is CASSTTPDRGNSPLHF. The CDR3 DNA reads TGCGCCAGCAGCACCACCCCGGACAGGGGTAATTCACCCCTCCACTTT.

There are many counts of this clonotype. In nucleotides, the CDR3 is TGTGCCAGCAGTTTCCCTCGACAGTTTGATAGCTACACCTTC. Translation: CASSFPRQFDSYTF. V and J are TRBV28 and TRBJ1-2; D perhaps matches TRBD1 (5 bases). Trimming removed 3 bases at V and 9 bases at J, with 17 bases between. Germline V gives CDR1 MDHEN, CDR2 SYDVKM. The CDR3 has 14 amino acids.

The V and J genes are TRBV27 and TRBJ2-1, with 7 bases aligning to TRBD1. With 0 bases clipped from V and 10 bases from J, the junction kept 6 bases outside the gene matches. Germline loops: CDR1 MNHEY, CDR2 SMNVEV (reference sequence). The length of the CDR3 is 14 residues. The CDR3 sequence: CASSLSTGFEEQFF. The CDR3 DNA reads as TGTGCCAGCAGTTTATCGACAGGGTTCGAGGAGCAGTTCTTC.

This clonotype was counted ten times or more. V and J are TRBV7-2 and TRBJ1-2; D is perhaps TRBD1 (6 bases). Looked up from germline, CDR1 is SGHTA and CDR2 is FQGNSA. Deletions cut 2 bases from V and 4 bases from J, with 11 bases between. The CDR3 is made up of 14 amino acids. The CDR3 sequence: CASSLFGGSYGYTF. The CDR3, as DNA: TGTGCCAGCAGCTTATTCGGGGGCAGCTATGGCTACACCTTC.

This clonotype has at least ten counts. The chain joins TRBV12-3 or TRBV12-4 to TRBJ2-7; 10 bases fit TRBD1. V was pared by 5 bases and J by 6 bases, with 25 bases of the junction left unmatched. This CDR3 spans 20 amino acids. CDR3 sequence: CASSPPDRGLAPRPGREQYF. DNA for the CDR3: TGTGCCAGCAGTCCACCGGACAGGGGGTTAGCGCCTCGACCCGGCCGCGAGCAGTACTTC.